This entry lists 2 T cell receptor beta chains sequenced from one sample in a study of regulatory T cells in long-lasting Graves disease. Building of the TCR beta libraries involved iRepertoire HTBI primers and Arm-PCR of CDR3 regions. TCRdb re-derived calls from the multiplex PCR reads in MiXCR, one entry per CDR3 protein. The table has roughly 250,000 distinct CDR3 sequences, 18% seen once. The time point: newly diagnosed GD, antithyroid drugs for less than 3 months. Making the TCR library involved RNA that had been extracted from PBMCs. These records were also assigned to another study, of T cells in Graves' hyperthyroidism and ophthalmopathy.

This specimen was peripheral blood mononuclear cells (PBMCs), taken at new diagnosis, from a patient treated with antithyroid drugs. Every receptor here comes from a woman in her 30s with Graves disease.

This clonotype has a count of ten or more. The rearrangement links TRBV12-3 or TRBV12-4 to TRBJ1-1; 8 nucleotides align to TRBD1. CDR3 size: 18 residues. V lost 5 bases to trimming and J lost 0 bases; unmatched junction nucleotides: 14. CDR3 in DNA: TGTGCCAGCAGTCTCTCGGGGGGGCCAGGGGGCATGAACACTGAAGCTTTCTTT. Residues: CASSLSGGPGGMNTEAFF.

This clonotype came up many times. This chain uses TRBV15 with TRBJ1-2; 8 positions match TRBD1. Germline V lookup: CDR1 LNHNV, CDR2 YYDKDF (reference sequence). J lost 7 bases, V lost 2 bases, and 6 bases had no gene match. The CDR3 runs to 14 residues. CDR3 bases: TGTGCCACCAGCAGACCCCCGACAGGGGTTGGCTACACCTTC. It specifies CATSRPPTGVGYTF. The full variable domain, in which reference TRBV15 and TRBJ1-2 provide the parts outside the CDR3, is DAMVIQNPRYQVTQFGKPVTLSCSQTLNHNVMYWYQQKSSQAPKLLFHYYDKDFNNEADTPDNFQSRRPNTSFCFLDIRSPGLGDTAMYLCATSRPPTGVGYTFGSGTRLTVV.